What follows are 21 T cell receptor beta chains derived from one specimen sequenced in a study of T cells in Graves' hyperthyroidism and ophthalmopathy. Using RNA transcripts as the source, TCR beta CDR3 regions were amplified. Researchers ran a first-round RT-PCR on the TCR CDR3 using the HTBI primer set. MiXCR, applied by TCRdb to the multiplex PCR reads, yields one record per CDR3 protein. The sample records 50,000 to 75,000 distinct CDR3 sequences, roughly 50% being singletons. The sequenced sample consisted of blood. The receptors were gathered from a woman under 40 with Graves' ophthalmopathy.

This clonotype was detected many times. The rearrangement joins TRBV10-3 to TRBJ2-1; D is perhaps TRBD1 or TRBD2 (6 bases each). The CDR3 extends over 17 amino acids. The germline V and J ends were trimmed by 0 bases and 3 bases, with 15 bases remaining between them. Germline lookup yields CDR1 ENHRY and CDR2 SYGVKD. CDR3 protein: CAISESIPGGGYNEQFF. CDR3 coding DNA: TGTGCCATCAGTGAGTCGATCCCCGGGGGCGGCTACAATGAGCAGTTCTTC.

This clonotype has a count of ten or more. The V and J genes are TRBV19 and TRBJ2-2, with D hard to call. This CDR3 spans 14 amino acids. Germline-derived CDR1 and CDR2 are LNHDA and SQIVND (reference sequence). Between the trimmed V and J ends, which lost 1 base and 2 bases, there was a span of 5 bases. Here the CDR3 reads CASSIVHNTGELFF. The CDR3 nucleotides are TGTGCCAGTAGTATAGTTCACAACACCGGGGAGCTGTTTTTT.

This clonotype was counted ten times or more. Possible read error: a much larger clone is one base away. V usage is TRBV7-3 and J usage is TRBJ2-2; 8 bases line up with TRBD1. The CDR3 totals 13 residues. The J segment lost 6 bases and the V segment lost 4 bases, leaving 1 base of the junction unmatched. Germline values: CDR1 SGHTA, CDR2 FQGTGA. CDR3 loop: CASSSTGAGELFF. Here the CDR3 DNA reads TGTGCCAGCAGCTCGACAGGGGCCGGGGAGCTGTTTTTT.

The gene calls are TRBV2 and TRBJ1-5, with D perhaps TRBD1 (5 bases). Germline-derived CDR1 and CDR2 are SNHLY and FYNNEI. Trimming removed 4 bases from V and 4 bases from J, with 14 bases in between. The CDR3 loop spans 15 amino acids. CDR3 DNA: TGTGCCAGCAGTGCTAGAGATTCAGGGAATCAGCCCCAGCATTTT. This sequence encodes CASSARDSGNQPQHF.

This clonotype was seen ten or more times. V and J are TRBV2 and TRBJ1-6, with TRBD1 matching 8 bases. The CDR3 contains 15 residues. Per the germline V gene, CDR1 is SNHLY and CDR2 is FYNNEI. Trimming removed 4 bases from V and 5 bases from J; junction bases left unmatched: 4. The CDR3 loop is CASSAQGAHNSPLHF. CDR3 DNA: TGTGCCAGCAGTGCTCAGGGGGCGCATAATTCACCCCTCCACTTT.

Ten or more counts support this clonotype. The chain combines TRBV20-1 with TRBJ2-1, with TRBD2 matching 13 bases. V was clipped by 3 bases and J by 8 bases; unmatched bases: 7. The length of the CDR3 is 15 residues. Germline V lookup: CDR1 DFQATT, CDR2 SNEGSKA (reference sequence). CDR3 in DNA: TGCAGTGCTAGTTCCTGGACTAGCGGGAGCCATGAGCAGTTCTTC. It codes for CSASSWTSGSHEQFF.

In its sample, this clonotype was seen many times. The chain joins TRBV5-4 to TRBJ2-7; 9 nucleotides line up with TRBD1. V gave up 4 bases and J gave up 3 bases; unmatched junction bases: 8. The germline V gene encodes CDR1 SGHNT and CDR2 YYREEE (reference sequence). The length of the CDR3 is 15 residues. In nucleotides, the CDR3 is TGTGCCAGCAGCGGCCGGGACAGGGCGGTCTACGAGCAGTACTTC. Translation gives CASSGRDRAVYEQYF. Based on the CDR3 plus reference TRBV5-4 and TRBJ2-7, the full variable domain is ETGVTQSPTHLIKTRGQQVTLRCSSQSGHNTVSWYQQALGQGPQFIFQYYREEENGRGNFPPRFSGLQFPNYSSELNVNALELDDSALYLCASSGRDRAVYEQYFGPGTRLTVT.

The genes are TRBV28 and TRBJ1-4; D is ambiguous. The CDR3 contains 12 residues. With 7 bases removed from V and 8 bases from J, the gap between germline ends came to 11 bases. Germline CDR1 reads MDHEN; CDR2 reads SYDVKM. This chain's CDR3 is CASTSGGEKLFF. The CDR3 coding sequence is TGTGCCAGCACCTCGGGCGGGGAAAAACTGTTTTTT. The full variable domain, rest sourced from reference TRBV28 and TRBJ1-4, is DVKVTQSSRYLVKRTGEKVFLECVQDMDHENMFWYRQDPGLGLRLIYFSYDVKMKEKGDIPEGYSVSREKKERFSLILESASTNQTSMYLCASTSGGEKLFFGSGTQLSVL.

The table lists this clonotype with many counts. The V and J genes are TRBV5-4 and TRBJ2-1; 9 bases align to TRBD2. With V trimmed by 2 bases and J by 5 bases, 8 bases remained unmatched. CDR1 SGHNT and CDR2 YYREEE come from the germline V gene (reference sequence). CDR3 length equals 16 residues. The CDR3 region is CASSFAGGPFNNEQFF. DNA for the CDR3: TGTGCCAGCAGCTTTGCGGGAGGGCCCTTCAACAATGAGCAGTTCTTC.

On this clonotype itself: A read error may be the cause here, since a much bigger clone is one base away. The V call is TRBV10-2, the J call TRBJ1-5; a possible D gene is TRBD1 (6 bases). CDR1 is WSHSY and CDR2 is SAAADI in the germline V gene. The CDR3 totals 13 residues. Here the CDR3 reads CASSETGAQPQHF. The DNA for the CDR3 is TGTGCCAGCAGTGAGACAGGTGCTCAGCCCCAGCATTTT.

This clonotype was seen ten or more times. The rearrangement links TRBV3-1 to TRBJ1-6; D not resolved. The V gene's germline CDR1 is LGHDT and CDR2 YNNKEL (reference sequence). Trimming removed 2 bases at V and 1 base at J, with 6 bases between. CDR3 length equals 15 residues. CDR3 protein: CASSQPGSYNSPLHF. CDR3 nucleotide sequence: TGTGCCAGCAGCCAACCGGGGTCCTATAATTCACCCCTCCACTTT.

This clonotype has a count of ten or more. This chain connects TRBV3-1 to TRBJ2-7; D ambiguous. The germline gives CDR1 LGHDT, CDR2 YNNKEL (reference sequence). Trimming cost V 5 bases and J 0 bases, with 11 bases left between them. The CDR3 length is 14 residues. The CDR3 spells CASSTVLGSYEQYF. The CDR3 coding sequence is TGTGCCAGCAGCACAGTGCTAGGCTCCTACGAGCAGTACTTC.

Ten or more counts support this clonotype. The DNA for the CDR3 is TGTGCCAGCAGTTTAGGGGGACAGTTTTCCTATGGCTACACCTTC. It is translated as CASSLGGQFSYGYTF. The V gene is TRBV27, the J gene TRBJ1-2; 7 positions agree with TRBD1. CDR3 length: 15 amino acids. Germline CDR1 and CDR2: MNHEY and SMNVEV (reference sequence). With 2 bases clipped from V and 4 bases from J, the junction kept 7 bases outside the gene matches.

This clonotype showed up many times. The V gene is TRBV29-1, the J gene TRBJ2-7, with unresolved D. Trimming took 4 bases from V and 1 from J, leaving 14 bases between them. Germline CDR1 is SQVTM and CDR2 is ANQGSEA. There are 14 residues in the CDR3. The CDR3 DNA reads TGCAGCGTTGTCCCCCAAATTGGGTCCTACGAGCAGTACTTC. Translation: CSVVPQIGSYEQYF.

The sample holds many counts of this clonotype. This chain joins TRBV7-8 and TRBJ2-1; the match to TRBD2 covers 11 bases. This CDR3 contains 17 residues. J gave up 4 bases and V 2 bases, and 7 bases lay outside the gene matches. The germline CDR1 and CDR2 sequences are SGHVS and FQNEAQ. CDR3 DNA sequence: TGTGCCAGCAGCTTATACCAGACTAGCGGGGTATACAATGAGCAGTTCTTC. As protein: CASSLYQTSGVYNEQFF.

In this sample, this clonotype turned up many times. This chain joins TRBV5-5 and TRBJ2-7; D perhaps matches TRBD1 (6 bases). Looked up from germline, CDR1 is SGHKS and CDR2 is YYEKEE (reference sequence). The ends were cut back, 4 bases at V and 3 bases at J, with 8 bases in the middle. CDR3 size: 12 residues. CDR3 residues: CASSQQGYEQYF. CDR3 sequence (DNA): TGTGCCAGCAGCCAACAGGGCTACGAGCAGTACTTC.

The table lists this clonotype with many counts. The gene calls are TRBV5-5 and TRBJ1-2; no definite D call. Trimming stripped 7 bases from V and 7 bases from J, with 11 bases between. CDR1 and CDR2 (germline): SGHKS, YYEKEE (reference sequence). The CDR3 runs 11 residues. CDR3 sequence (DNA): TGTGCCAGCTCGGGAGTAGTTGGCTACACCTTC. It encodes CASSGVVGYTF.

The DNA of the CDR3 is TGTGCCAGCAGCCCCGGGACAGGGAACACAGATACGCAGTATTTT. Translating it yields CASSPGTGNTDTQYF. V and J are TRBV7-6 and TRBJ2-3; 9 bases agree with TRBD1. There are 15 residues in the CDR3. CDR1 is SGHVS and CDR2 is FNYEAQ in the germline V gene. Germline trimming cut 5 bases from V and 2 bases from J; bases unmatched to any gene: 5.

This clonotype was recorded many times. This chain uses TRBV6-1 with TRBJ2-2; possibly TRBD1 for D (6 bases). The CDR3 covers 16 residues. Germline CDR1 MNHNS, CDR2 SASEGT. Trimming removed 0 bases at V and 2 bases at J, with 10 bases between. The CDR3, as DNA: TGTGCCAGCAGTGAAGCCCCGGGACACAACACCGGGGAGCTGTTTTTT. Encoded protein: CASSEAPGHNTGELFF.

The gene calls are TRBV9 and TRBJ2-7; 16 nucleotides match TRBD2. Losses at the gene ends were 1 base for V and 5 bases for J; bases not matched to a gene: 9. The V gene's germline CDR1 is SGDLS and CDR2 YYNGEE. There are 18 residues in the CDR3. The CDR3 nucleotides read TGTGCCAGCAGCGTACCGGGACTAGCGGGAGGGATGGTCCACGAGCAGTACTTC. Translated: CASSVPGLAGGMVHEQYF.

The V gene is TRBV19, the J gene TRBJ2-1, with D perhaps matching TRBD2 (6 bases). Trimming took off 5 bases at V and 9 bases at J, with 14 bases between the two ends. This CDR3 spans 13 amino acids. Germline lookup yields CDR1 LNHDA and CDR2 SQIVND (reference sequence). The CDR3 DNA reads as TGTGCCAGTAGTCCACCCCGGCGGGGTGAGCAGTTCTTC. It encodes CASSPPRRGEQFF.